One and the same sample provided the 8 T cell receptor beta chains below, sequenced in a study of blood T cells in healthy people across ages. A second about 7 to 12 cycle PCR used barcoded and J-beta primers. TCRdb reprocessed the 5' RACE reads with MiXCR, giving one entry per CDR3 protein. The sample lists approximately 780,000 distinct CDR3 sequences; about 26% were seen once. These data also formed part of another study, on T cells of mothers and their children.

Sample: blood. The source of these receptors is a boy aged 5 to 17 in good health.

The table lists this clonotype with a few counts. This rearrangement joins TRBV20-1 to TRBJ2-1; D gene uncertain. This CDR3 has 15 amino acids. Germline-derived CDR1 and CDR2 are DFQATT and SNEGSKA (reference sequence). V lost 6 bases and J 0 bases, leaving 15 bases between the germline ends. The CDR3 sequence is CSAHGPTSSYNEQFF. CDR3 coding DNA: TGCAGTGCCCACGGACCGACGAGCTCCTACAATGAGCAGTTCTTC.

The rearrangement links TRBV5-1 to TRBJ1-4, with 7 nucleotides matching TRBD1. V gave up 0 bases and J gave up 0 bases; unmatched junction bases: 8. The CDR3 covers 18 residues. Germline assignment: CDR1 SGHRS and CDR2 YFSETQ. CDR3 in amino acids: CASSLATGVGATNEKLFF. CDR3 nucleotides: TGCGCCAGCAGCTTGGCAACAGGGGTCGGAGCAACTAATGAAAAACTGTTTTTT.

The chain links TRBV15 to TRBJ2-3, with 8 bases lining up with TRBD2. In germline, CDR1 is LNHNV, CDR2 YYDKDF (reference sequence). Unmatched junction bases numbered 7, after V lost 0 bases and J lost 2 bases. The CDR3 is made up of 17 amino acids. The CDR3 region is CATSRDSGLALTDTQYF. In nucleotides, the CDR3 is TGTGCCACCAGCAGAGATAGTGGACTAGCCCTCACAGATACGCAGTATTTT.

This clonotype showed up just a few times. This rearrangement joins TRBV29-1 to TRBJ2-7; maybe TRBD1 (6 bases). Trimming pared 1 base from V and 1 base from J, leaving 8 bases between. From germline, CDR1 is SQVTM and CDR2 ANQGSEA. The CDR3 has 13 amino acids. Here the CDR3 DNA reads TGCAGCGTTGAAGGGGACAAGTCCTACGAGCAGTACTTC. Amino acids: CSVEGDKSYEQYF.

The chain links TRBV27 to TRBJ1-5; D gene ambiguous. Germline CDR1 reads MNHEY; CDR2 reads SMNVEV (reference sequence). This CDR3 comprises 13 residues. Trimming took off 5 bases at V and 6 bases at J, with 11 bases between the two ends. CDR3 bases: TGTGCCAGCAGTGTGAGGGCCGGTCAGCCCCAGCATTTT. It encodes CASSVRAGQPQHF.

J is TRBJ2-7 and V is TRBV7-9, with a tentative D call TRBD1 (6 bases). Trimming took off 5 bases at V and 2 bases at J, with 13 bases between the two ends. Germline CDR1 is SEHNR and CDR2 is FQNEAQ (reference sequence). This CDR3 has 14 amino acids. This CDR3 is CASSPTGHPYEQYF. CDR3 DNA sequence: TGTGCCAGCAGCCCGACGGGACACCCCTACGAGCAGTACTTC.

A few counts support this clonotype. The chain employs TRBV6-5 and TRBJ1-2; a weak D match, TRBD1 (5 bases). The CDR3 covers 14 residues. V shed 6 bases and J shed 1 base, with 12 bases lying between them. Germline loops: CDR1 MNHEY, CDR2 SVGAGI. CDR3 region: CASSPSGVNYGYTF. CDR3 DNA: TGTGCCAGCAGCCCATCGGGGGTTAACTATGGCTACACCTTC.

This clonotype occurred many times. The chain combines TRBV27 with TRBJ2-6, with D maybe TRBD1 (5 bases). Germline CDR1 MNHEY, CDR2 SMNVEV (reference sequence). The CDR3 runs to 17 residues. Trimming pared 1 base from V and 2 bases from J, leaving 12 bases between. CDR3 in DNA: TGTGCCAGCAGTTTATATTCCAGGGTAGCTGGGGCCAACGTCCTGACTTTC. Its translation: CASSLYSRVAGANVLTF. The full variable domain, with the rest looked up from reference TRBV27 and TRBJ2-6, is EAQVTQNPRYLITVTGKKLTVTCSQNMNHEYMSWYRQDPGLGLRQIYYSMNVEVTDKGDVPEGYKVSRKEKRNFPLILESPSPNQTSLYFCASSLYSRVAGANVLTFGAGSRLTVL.